The 8 T cell receptor beta chains listed next were all sequenced from one sample in a study of neurological immune-mediated disorders (dated by TCRdb to about 2019). Libraries were built with 5' RACE. The listed sequencing device is Illumina HiSeq 2500. In-frame beta chains were kept once TCRdb had trimmed the public reads at Q25 with fastp and called clones with MiXCR. Each CDR3 protein appears once, grouped with its most common genes and DNA. This sample lists some 61,000 distinct CDR3 sequences; roughly 3.6% were detected once. In total, the top ten clones hold about 1.5% of the sample. The specimen sequenced was PBMCs. All receptors come from a young man with multiple sclerosis.

There are many counts of this clonotype. The V and J genes are TRBV5-1 and TRBJ2-3, with a tentative D call TRBD1 (6 bases). The CDR3 has 13 residues. In germline, CDR1 is SGHRS, CDR2 YFSETQ. V was trimmed by 6 bases and J by 8 bases, leaving 16 bases between them. DNA of the CDR3: TGCGCCAGCACCCTCGACAGGCACCGTACGCAGTATTTT. Translated: CASTLDRHRTQYF.

With respect to this clonotype: Just one base apart from a much larger clone, this may be a read error. The chain is built from TRBV12-3 or TRBV12-4 and TRBJ2-3; D is perhaps TRBD1 (6 bases). The CDR3 runs 14 residues. V dropped 2 bases and J dropped 5 bases, with 11 bases sitting between them. The CDR3 DNA follows: TGTGCCAGCAGTTTAACAGGGACCCGAGATACGCAGTATTTT. It specifies CASSLTGTRDTQYF.

This clonotype occurred many times. CDR3 in DNA: TGTGCCAGCAGCTTAATGGCAAACTTAGGACAGGGCGGGGGTCAGCCCCAGCATTTT. Encoded protein: CASSLMANLGQGGGQPQHF. The chain uses TRBV7-3 and TRBJ1-5; 8 nucleotides align to TRBD1. From germline, CDR1 is SGHTA and CDR2 FQGTGA. The V segment lost 1 base and the J segment 6 bases; nucleotides outside the gene matches: 17. This CDR3 is built from 19 residues.

This clonotype came up many times. This CDR3 reads CSARDAGNRVGEKLFF. CDR3 coding DNA: TGCAGTGCTAGAGACGCCGGGAATCGGGTAGGAGAAAAACTGTTTTTT. This chain connects TRBV20-1 to TRBJ1-4; D ambiguous. Between the trimmed V and J ends, which lost 0 bases and 8 bases, there was a span of 19 bases. The CDR3 covers 16 residues. Germline CDR1 is DFQATT and CDR2 is SNEGSKA (reference sequence).

This clonotype was counted ten times or more. V usage is TRBV10-3 and J usage is TRBJ2-2; 8 positions agree with TRBD2. The CDR3 consists of 14 residues. Germline V gene lookup returns CDR1 ENHRY and CDR2 SYGVKD. V shed 7 bases and J 1 base; nucleotides not matched to a gene: 2. CDR3 region: CAITAGGNTGELFF. DNA for the CDR3: TGTGCCATCACGGCGGGGGGGAACACCGGGGAGCTGTTTTTT.

This clonotype was seen only a few times. The chain recombines TRBV2 with TRBJ1-4; D is uncertain. Germline values: CDR1 SNHLY, CDR2 FYNNEI. V lost 1 base to trimming and J lost 11 bases, with 5 bases between them. The length of the CDR3 is 11 residues. CDR3 region: CASSEGDKLFF. Here the CDR3 DNA reads TGTGCCAGCAGTGAAGGAGATAAACTGTTTTTT.

This clonotype was observed at least ten times. V and J are TRBV6-2 or TRBV6-3 and TRBJ2-1; 9 bases are shared with TRBD2. Trimming at V came to 5 bases and at J to 4 bases, leaving 9 bases not matched to a gene. The CDR3 is 16 residues long. In germline, CDR1 is MNHEY, CDR2 SVGEGT. CDR3 amino acids: CASSPTASGAYNEQFF. The DNA for the CDR3 is TGTGCCAGCAGTCCCACGGCTAGCGGGGCTTACAATGAGCAGTTCTTC.

This clonotype has at least ten counts. The chain uses TRBV5-1 and TRBJ2-2; 7 bases match TRBD1. V gave up 4 bases and J gave up 7 bases; unmatched junction bases: 10. Looked up from germline, CDR1 is SGHRS and CDR2 is YFSETQ. The CDR3 extends over 15 amino acids. CDR3 nucleotides: TGCGCCAGCAGCCCTGGACAGGCCGGCAGCGGGGAGCTGTTTTTT. Its protein product is CASSPGQAGSGELFF.